This T cell receptor (beta chain) is from a study of regulatory T cells in long-lasting Graves disease. From germline, CDR1 is MNHNS and CDR2 SASEGT. The ends lost 10 bases at V and 0 bases at J; junction bases unmatched: 6. The CDR3 consists of 15 residues. Sequencing libraries for TCR beta were prepared with iRepertoire HTBI primers and Arm-PCR of CDR3 regions. Per the original data handling: Samples jointly harbored 62 TRBV and some 13 TRBJ segments. MiXCR was run by TCRdb on the multiplex PCR reads, yielding one entry per CDR3 protein. TCRdb's processing, not the authors' own work, is the source of the V and J calls. The data hold over 350,000 distinct CDR3 sequences, with 15% observed a single time. Time point denoted: newly diagnosed GD, antithyroid drugs for less than 3 months. There was RNA extracted from PBMCs, and the TCR library was made from it. Findings and limits, study-wide: The study examined only peripheral blood, not thyroid tissue.

Points on this clonotype: What it recognizes is unknown.

This sample also belongs to another study, concerning T cells in Graves' hyperthyroidism and ophthalmopathy. That source adds: Blood also showed most of the thyroid clonotypes that were expanded above 0.001.

This clonotype was obtained from a woman between 40 and 55 years old with Graves disease. The rearrangement uses TRBV6-1 and TRBJ2-6; 7 bases are shared with TRBD1. The material was peripheral blood mononuclear cells (PBMCs), obtained at new diagnosis, from a patient treated with antithyroid drugs. The CDR3 reads CATGTVTSGANVLTF. The CDR3 nucleotides are TGTGCCACTGGGACAGTGACCTCTGGGGCCAACGTCCTGACTTTC.